Shown below are 15 T cell receptor beta chains from a single sample sequenced in a study of blood T cell repertoires in COVID-19. The repertoire was sequenced with immunoSEQ multiplex PCR; TCRdb's copy has only in-frame clones and lacks some. The data contain 80,000 to 95,000 clones, roughly 85% of them seen just once; the ten biggest clones take up roughly 40%. Sequenced: peripheral blood. The receptors were gathered from a man older than 75 with acute or convalescent COVID-19.

V usage is TRBV27 and J usage is TRBJ2-7; D perhaps matches TRBD1 (5 bases). The CDR3 spans 13 residues. Trimming left V 1 base short and J 2 bases short, with 6 bases between. Germline CDR1 and CDR2: MNHEY and SMNVEV (reference sequence). CDR3 in amino acids: CASSLLGAYEQYF. The CDR3 DNA reads as TGTGCCAGCAGTTTATTAGGGGCCTACGAGCAGTACTTC.

The chain links TRBV6-2 or TRBV6-3 to TRBJ2-1; D gene uncertain. This CDR3 is built from 16 residues. V lost 5 bases and J lost 4, with 18 bases in between. Germline V gene data show CDR1 as MNHEY and CDR2 as SVGEGT. This CDR3 reads CASSHTLPLGYNEQFF. The CDR3 bases are TGTGCCAGCAGTCATACTCTACCCCTAGGTTACAATGAGCAGTTCTTC.

The J gene is TRBJ1-1, the V gene TRBV29-1; no firm D call. Germline CDR1 reads SQVTM; CDR2 reads ANQGSEA. With 6 bases removed from V and 6 bases from J, the gap between germline ends came to 20 bases. CDR3 length: 14 amino acids. The CDR3 nucleotides are TGCAGCGTGGCTGTGGGCGGGGAGGGATCTGAAGCTTTCTTT. This translates into CSVAVGGEGSEAFF.

V is TRBV6-1 and J is TRBJ1-5; D not resolved. Germline CDR1 MNHNS, CDR2 SASEGT. The CDR3 sequence is 15 residues long. The V gene lost 3 bases and the J gene lost 0 bases, with 9 bases spanning the gap. CDR3 sequence: CASSERGNSNQPQHF. In DNA, the CDR3 is TGTGCCAGCAGTGAGCGGGGTAATAGCAATCAGCCCCAGCATTTT.

The chain carries TRBV7-9 and TRBJ2-7; 13 bases fit TRBD2. The CDR3 consists of 14 residues. The J segment lost 6 bases and the V segment lost 5 bases, leaving 4 bases of the junction unmatched. Germline V gene lookup returns CDR1 SEHNR and CDR2 FQNEAQ (reference sequence). This CDR3 reads CASSRTSGSAEQYF. The CDR3 bases are TGTGCCAGCAGCAGGACTAGCGGGAGTGCCGAGCAGTACTTC.

The rearrangement joins TRBV11-3 to TRBJ1-6; D is unresolved. Germline lookup yields CDR1 SGHNT and CDR2 YENEEA. V lost 3 bases to trimming and J lost 5 bases, with 8 bases between them. CDR3 length equals 14 residues. CDR3 loop: CASSFGLDNSPLHF. CDR3 nucleotide sequence: TGTGCCAGCAGCTTCGGACTGGATAATTCACCCCTCCACTTT.

This sequence joins TRBV4-1 and TRBJ2-2; tentative D call: TRBD1 (5 bases). CDR3 size: 17 residues. V lost 1 base and J 1 base, leaving 13 bases between the germline ends. CDR1 MGHRA and CDR2 YSYEKL come from the germline V gene. Here the CDR3 reads CASSQASLTGNTGELFF. The CDR3 DNA follows: TGCGCCAGCAGCCAAGCCAGCCTAACAGGGAACACCGGGGAGCTGTTTTTT.

The CDR3 bases are TGTGCCAGCAGCTTAATGAGACTAGCGGGATACAATGAGCAGTTCTTC. It is translated as CASSLMRLAGYNEQFF. The chain uses TRBV7-6 and TRBJ2-1; 11 bases align to TRBD2. J lost 4 bases, V lost 2 bases, and 4 bases had no gene match. Germline V gene lookup returns CDR1 SGHVS and CDR2 FNYEAQ. The CDR3 contains 16 residues.

This rearrangement joins TRBV6-5 to TRBJ1-3; D gene unclear. CDR1 is MNHEY, CDR2 SVGAGI, per germline. The CDR3 runs 14 residues. V was trimmed by 4 bases and J by 4 bases, leaving 11 bases between them. CDR3 sequence (DNA): TGTGCCAGCAGTTCGGCGTCGCGGGGAAACACCATATATTTT. Translation: CASSSASRGNTIYF.

This clone came up a few times. The chain joins TRBV19 to TRBJ2-7, with D perhaps TRBD2 (7 bases). Trimming took 4 bases from V and 7 from J, leaving 20 bases between them. Germline values: CDR1 LNHDA, CDR2 SQIVND (reference sequence). The CDR3 totals 15 residues. The CDR3 DNA sequence: TGTGCCAGTAGTACCCTGGGGGGGGCGCGTGGAGAGCAGTACTTC. It codes for CASSTLGGARGEQYF.

This chain connects TRBV20-1 to TRBJ1-2; 7 positions agree with TRBD1. J was trimmed by 7 bases and V by 4 bases; bases with no gene match: 3. Germline-derived CDR1 and CDR2 are DFQATT and SNEGSKA (reference sequence). This CDR3 is built from 11 residues. The CDR3 loop is CSAKGGPGYTF. The CDR3 region has the DNA TGCAGTGCTAAAGGGGGCCCTGGCTACACCTTC.

The rearrangement uses TRBV9 and TRBJ2-7; D remains unclear. CDR1 is SGDLS, CDR2 YYNGEE, per germline. This CDR3 is built from 13 residues. Between the trimmed V and J ends, which lost 0 bases and 3 bases, there was a span of 7 bases. CDR3 amino acids: CASSVGADYEQYF. The DNA for the CDR3 is TGTGCCAGCAGCGTAGGGGCCGACTACGAGCAGTACTTC.

This clone was detected only once. V and J are TRBV30 and TRBJ2-1, with 8 nucleotides matching TRBD2. After removal of 5 bases from V and 4 bases from J, the junction contained 4 bases not matched to a gene. Germline V lookup: CDR1 GTSNPN, CDR2 SVGIG (reference sequence). The CDR3 runs 13 residues. CDR3 nucleotides: TGTGCCTGGGCTAGCGGGTTATACAATGAGCAGTTCTTC. Translating gives CAWASGLYNEQFF. Using reference TRBV30 and TRBJ2-1 for the parts outside the CDR3, the full variable domain is SQTIHQWPATLVQPVGSPLSLECTVEGTSNPNLYWYRQAAGRGLQLLFYSVGIGQISSEVPQNLSASRPQDRQFILSSKKLLLSDSGFYLCAWASGLYNEQFFGPGTRLTVL.

The sample holds one count of this clone. The V gene is TRBV11-1, the J gene TRBJ1-1, with 8 nucleotides matching TRBD1. Germline values: CDR1 SGHAT, CDR2 FQDESV (reference sequence). The CDR3 length is 15 residues. After removal of 3 bases from V and 7 bases from J, the junction contained 10 bases not matched to a gene. The CDR3 nucleotides read TGTGCCAGCAGCTTGGGACAGGATCCCCAGGGTGAAGCTTTCTTT. Residues: CASSLGQDPQGEAFF. Based on the CDR3 plus reference TRBV11-1 and TRBJ1-1, the full variable domain is EAEVAQSPRYKITEKSQAVAFWCDPISGHATLYWYRQILGQGPELLVQFQDESVVDDSQLPKDRFSAERLKGVDSTLKIQPAELGDSAMYLCASSLGQDPQGEAFFGQGTRLTVV.

Points on this clone: The junction differs from germline at one of its ends, possibly a read error. The CDR3 DNA is TGTGCCAGCAGGATCACTAGCGAGACCACATATACGCAGTATTTT. This sequence encodes CASRITSETTYTQYF. The chain employs TRBV27 and TRBJ2-3, with 7 bases that match TRBD2. The CDR3 is 15 residues long. Germline V lookup: CDR1 MNHEY, CDR2 SMNVEV (reference sequence).